These 23 T cell receptor beta chains share one sample of origin, sequenced in a study of blood T cell repertoires in COVID-19. The assay was immunoSEQ multiplex PCR, and TCRdb's table has in-frame clones only and misses some. The repertoire has a few hundred thousand clones, approximately 82% of them found once; the top ten carry about 3%. The specimen sequenced was peripheral blood. The receptors were gathered from a woman between 18 and 30 years old with acute or convalescent COVID-19.

This rearrangement joins TRBV12-3 or TRBV12-4 to TRBJ2-2; D is unclear. Between the trimmed V and J ends, which lost 7 bases and 5 bases, there was a span of 11 bases. CDR3 length equals 13 residues. CDR3 in amino acids: CASNSRRTGELFF. The CDR3 region has the DNA TGTGCCAGCAATAGCAGACGAACCGGGGAGCTGTTTTTT.

V is TRBV9 and J is TRBJ2-7; 9 nucleotides agree with TRBD2. After removal of 2 bases from V and 2 bases from J, the junction contained 5 bases not matched to a gene. Germline V gene sequence: CDR1 SGDLS, CDR2 YYNGEE. The CDR3 length is 15 residues. CDR3 coding DNA: TGTGCCAGCAGCGTTTACGCTAGCGGGACCTACGAGCAGTACTTC. As protein: CASSVYASGTYEQYF.

A few counts support this clone. V usage is TRBV6-2 or TRBV6-3 and J usage is TRBJ2-3; a possible D gene is TRBD2 (5 bases). Germline values: CDR1 MNHEY, CDR2 SVGEGT. Trimming cost V 0 bases and J 3 bases, with 13 bases left between them. The CDR3 sequence is 16 residues long. The CDR3 region has the DNA TGTGCCAGCAGTTACTCCGTGGGAAGCGGAACAGATACGCAGTATTTT. It codes for CASSYSVGSGTDTQYF.

This clone appeared a single time. The rearrangement uses TRBV15 and TRBJ2-7; perhaps TRBD2 as D (5 bases). Trimming shortened V by 5 bases and J by 4 bases, and 21 bases separated the two germline ends. CDR1 and CDR2 (germline): LNHNV, YYDKDF (reference sequence). The CDR3 runs 16 residues. The CDR3 sequence: CATSGVGSGSGYEQYF. Written as DNA, the CDR3 is TGTGCCACCAGCGGGGTAGGAAGTGGGAGTGGTTACGAGCAGTACTTC.

V and J are TRBV4-1 and TRBJ1-1; weak D call: TRBD1 (5 bases). With 3 bases removed from V and 4 bases from J, the gap between germline ends came to 12 bases. Germline V gene lookup returns CDR1 MGHRA and CDR2 YSYEKL. CDR3 length equals 14 residues. CDR3 region: CASSHRVETTEAFF. The CDR3 DNA reads as TGCGCCAGCAGCCACAGGGTGGAGACCACTGAAGCTTTCTTT.

This chain links TRBV7-9 with TRBJ2-7, with D maybe TRBD2 (6 bases). The CDR3 covers 12 residues. With 3 bases removed from V and 7 bases from J, the gap between germline ends came to 10 bases. Looked up from germline, CDR1 is SEHNR and CDR2 is FQNEAQ (reference sequence). CDR3 nucleotides: TGTGCCAGCAGCTTGGCGGGGATGGAGCAGTACTTC. It yields the protein CASSLAGMEQYF.

The chain combines TRBV3-1 (or the pseudogene TRBV3-2) with TRBJ2-2; 10 bases fit TRBD2. CDR3 size: 14 residues. V trimming: 4 bases; J trimming: 6 bases; junction bases outside the gene matches: 2. Germline assignment: CDR1 LGHDT and CDR2 YNNKEL (reference sequence). As DNA, the CDR3 is TGTGCCAGCAGCCTCGGGACTAGCGCCGGGGAGCTGTTTTTT. Its translation is CASSLGTSAGELFF.

The V call is TRBV6-2 or TRBV6-3, the J call TRBJ2-3, with 7 positions matching TRBD2. This CDR3 comprises 14 residues. V lost 2 bases to trimming and J lost 3 bases; unmatched junction nucleotides: 2. CDR1 is MNHEY and CDR2 is SVGEGT in the germline V gene. CDR3 DNA: TGTGCCAGCAGTTACGGGGGAGGGACAGATACGCAGTATTTT. Translation: CASSYGGGTDTQYF.

The gene calls are TRBV6-2 or TRBV6-3 and TRBJ1-5, with 8 bases fitting TRBD1. The CDR3 covers 18 residues. Looked up from germline, CDR1 is MNHEY and CDR2 is SVGEGT. V was clipped by 0 bases and J by 0 bases; unmatched bases: 7. Here the CDR3 DNA reads TGTGCCAGCAGTTACTCTTCAGGGGGCTCGGATAGCAATCAGCCCCAGCATTTT. Amino acid sequence: CASSYSSGGSDSNQPQHF.

In this sample, this clone turned up a few times. The chain combines TRBV7-2 with TRBJ1-1; 10 nucleotides align to TRBD1. J gave up 6 bases and V 8 bases, and 6 bases lay outside the gene matches. CDR1 SGHTA and CDR2 FQGNSA come from the germline V gene. The CDR3 has 13 residues. The chain's CDR3 is CASGEGQGSEAFF. The CDR3 bases are TGTGCCAGCGGTGAGGGACAGGGGTCTGAAGCTTTCTTT.

The chain carries TRBV7-9 and TRBJ1-6; a weak D match, TRBD1 (5 bases). In germline, CDR1 is SEHNR, CDR2 FQNEAQ (reference sequence). The CDR3 has 14 amino acids. V dropped 0 bases and J dropped 13 bases, with 13 bases sitting between them. The CDR3 nucleotides read TGTGCCAGCAGCTTAGCAGTTCGGGGGTCTCCCCTCCACTTT. Amino acids: CASSLAVRGSPLHF.

The V and J genes are TRBV7-9 and TRBJ1-5, with 9 positions matching TRBD1. Per the germline V gene, CDR1 is SEHNR and CDR2 is FQNEAQ (reference sequence). The CDR3 is made up of 17 amino acids. V lost 2 bases and J lost 7; bases outside the gene matches: 12. The CDR3 sequence is CASSLSLTQGAGQPQHF. CDR3 bases: TGTGCCAGCAGCTTATCCCTTACACAGGGGGCAGGGCAGCCCCAGCATTTT.

The gene calls are TRBV6-5 and TRBJ1-3, with 8 bases fitting TRBD1. The CDR3 consists of 13 residues. The V gene's germline CDR1 is MNHEY and CDR2 SVGAGI. J lost 8 bases, V lost 6 bases, and 6 bases had no gene match. The CDR3 region is CASSPTGADTIYF. The CDR3 DNA follows: TGTGCCAGCAGCCCGACAGGGGCGGACACCATATATTTT.

The rearrangement links TRBV5-1 to TRBJ2-3; 8 bases line up with TRBD1. Unmatched junction bases numbered 5, after V lost 4 bases and J lost 4 bases. Germline CDR1 reads SGHRS; CDR2 reads YFSETQ. The CDR3 is 14 residues long. In DNA form, the CDR3 reads TGCGCCAGCAGCCCGCAGGGGGCTGCAGATACGCAGTATTTT. It yields the protein CASSPQGAADTQYF.

The chain's CDR3 is CASSFRQGAQRELVNEQFF. In DNA form, the CDR3 reads TGTGCCAGCAGCTTCCGACAGGGGGCGCAGAGGGAGCTTGTCAATGAGCAGTTCTTC. The chain carries TRBV7-2 and TRBJ2-1, with TRBD1 matching over 10 bases. V was clipped by 3 bases and J by 6 bases; unmatched bases: 17. The CDR3 is 19 amino acids. Germline V gene lookup returns CDR1 SGHTA and CDR2 FQGNSA. Filled out from reference TRBV7-2 and TRBJ2-1, the complete variable domain reads GAGVSQSPSNKVTEKGKDVELRCDPISGHTALYWYRQSLGQGLEFLIYFQGNSAPDKSGLPSDRFSAERTGGSVSTLTIQRTQQEDSAVYLCASSFRQGAQRELVNEQFFGPGTRLTVL.

The V gene is TRBV2, the J gene TRBJ2-1, with 10 bases identical to TRBD1. Germline values: CDR1 SNHLY, CDR2 FYNNEI. The CDR3 is 15 amino acids. V dropped 5 bases and J dropped 4; count of bases not matched to a gene: 5. CDR3 protein: CASSSDRGPYNEQFF. CDR3 nucleotide sequence: TGTGCCAGCAGTAGCGACAGGGGGCCTTACAATGAGCAGTTCTTC.

The rearrangement joins TRBV9 to TRBJ2-2, with TRBD2 matching over 8 bases. The CDR3 runs 16 residues. The ends lost 0 bases at V and 5 bases at J; junction bases unmatched: 6. Germline CDR1 and CDR2: SGDLS and YYNGEE. The CDR3 sequence is CASSVVSGMFTGELFF. CDR3 DNA sequence: TGTGCCAGCAGCGTAGTTAGCGGGATGTTTACCGGGGAGCTGTTTTTT.

V and J are TRBV10-1 and TRBJ2-1; 9 bases align to TRBD2. CDR1 is WNHNN, CDR2 SYGVQD, per germline (reference sequence). V lost 7 bases to trimming and J lost 12 bases; unmatched junction nucleotides: 16. This CDR3 has 15 residues. This CDR3 reads CASILIAGAGNRQFF. The CDR3, as DNA: TGCGCCAGCATATTAATAGCGGGAGCGGGTAATCGGCAGTTCTTC.

V gene TRBV4-1 combines with J gene TRBJ1-5, with 8 positions matching TRBD1. The CDR3 is 16 amino acids. J lost 4 bases, V lost 3 bases, and 8 bases had no gene match. CDR1 MGHRA and CDR2 YSYEKL come from the germline V gene. CDR3: CASSQGGTGANQPQHF. Written as DNA, the CDR3 is TGCGCCAGCAGCCAGGGGGGGACAGGCGCTAATCAGCCCCAGCATTTT.

The chain uses TRBV29-1 and TRBJ2-3, with a tentative D call TRBD2 (5 bases). Trimming removed 3 bases at V and 4 bases at J, with 14 bases between. The CDR3 has 14 residues. In germline, CDR1 is SQVTM, CDR2 ANQGSEA. CDR3 coding DNA: TGCAGCGTTGATAGGCGGGCGGGCCCAGATACGCAGTATTTT. Translation: CSVDRRAGPDTQYF.

This clone was seen a single time. The gene calls are TRBV12-5 and TRBJ1-2, with TRBD1 matching over 8 bases. V dropped 0 bases and J dropped 6; count of bases not matched to a gene: 12. The CDR3 is 17 residues long. Germline CDR1 LGHNT, CDR2 FRNRAP. The CDR3 spells CASGLVLDREAGDGYTF. CDR3 nucleotides: TGTGCTAGTGGTTTGGTACTGGACAGGGAGGCAGGAGATGGCTACACCTTC.

This clone appeared once. This sequence joins TRBV9 and TRBJ2-7; possibly TRBD2 for D (5 bases). The CDR3 has 17 residues. The germline V gene encodes CDR1 SGDLS and CDR2 YYNGEE. V lost 2 bases and J 3 bases, leaving 21 bases between the germline ends. In DNA, the CDR3 is TGTGCCAGCAGCGTCGGCGGAGCCACCCGCGGAGGCTACGAGCAGTACTTC. Translation gives CASSVGGATRGGYEQYF.

This rearrangement joins TRBV19 to TRBJ1-1; 7 bases are shared with TRBD1. After removal of 6 bases from V and 0 bases from J, the junction contained 7 bases not matched to a gene. CDR1 is LNHDA, CDR2 SQIVND, per germline (reference sequence). CDR3 length: 15 residues. CDR3 nucleotide sequence: TGTGCCAGTAGACTCTCGGGACAGCTGAACACTGAAGCTTTCTTT. Translation: CASRLSGQLNTEAFF.